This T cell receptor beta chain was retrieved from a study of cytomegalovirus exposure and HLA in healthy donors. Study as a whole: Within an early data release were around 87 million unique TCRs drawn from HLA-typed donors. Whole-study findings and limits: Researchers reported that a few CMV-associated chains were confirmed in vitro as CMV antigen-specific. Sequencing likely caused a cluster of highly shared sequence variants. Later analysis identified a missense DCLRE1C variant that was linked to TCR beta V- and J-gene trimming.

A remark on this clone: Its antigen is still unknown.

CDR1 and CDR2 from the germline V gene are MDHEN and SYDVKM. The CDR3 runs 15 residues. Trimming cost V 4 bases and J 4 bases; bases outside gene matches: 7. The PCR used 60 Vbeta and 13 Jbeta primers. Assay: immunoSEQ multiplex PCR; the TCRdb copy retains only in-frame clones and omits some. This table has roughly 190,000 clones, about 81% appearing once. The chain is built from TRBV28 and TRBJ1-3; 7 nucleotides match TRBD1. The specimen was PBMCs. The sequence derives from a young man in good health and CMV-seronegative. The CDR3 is CASSYTGAFGNTIYF. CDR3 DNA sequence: TGTGCCAGCAGTTACACAGGGGCTTTCGGAAACACCATATATTTT.